The 32 T cell receptor beta chains given below trace back to one sample, sequenced in a study of blood T cells in healthy people across ages. For the second PCR, which ran for roughly 7 to 11 cycles, a sample-barcoded 5' primer and a J-beta primer mix were used. TCRdb fed the 5' RACE reads into MiXCR, producing one record per CDR3 protein. The sample lists approximately 900,000 distinct CDR3 sequences; around 48% were seen once. Sequenced sample: blood. These receptors were obtained from a man aged 30-40 years in good health.

This clonotype came up many times. This chain joins TRBV10-3 and TRBJ2-3; D is tentatively TRBD1 or TRBD2 (6 bases each). With 6 bases removed from V and 3 bases from J, the gap between germline ends came to 10 bases. CDR3 length equals 13 residues. The germline V gene has CDR1 ENHRY and CDR2 SYGVKD. The CDR3 nucleotides are TGTGCCATCAGCGGGGGCCTAACAGATACGCAGTATTTT. Translating gives CAISGGLTDTQYF.

This clonotype was seen more than once but under ten times. The gene calls are TRBV29-1 and TRBJ2-3; D is perhaps TRBD1 (7 bases). V was cut by 7 bases and J by 0 bases, with 14 bases left in between. The CDR3 length is 14 residues. The germline gives CDR1 SQVTM, CDR2 ANQGSEA. CDR3 coding DNA: TGCAGCGGACAGACAGGGACTAGCACAGATACGCAGTATTTT. This codes for CSGQTGTSTDTQYF.

This clonotype was detected only a few times. This chain connects TRBV5-1 to TRBJ1-2; D is possibly TRBD1 (5 bases). The germline CDR1 and CDR2 sequences are SGHRS and YFSETQ. V lost 2 bases, J lost 7 bases, and 21 bases lay in between. The CDR3 has 16 amino acids. CDR3 protein: CASSFSLAGTDGGYTF. The CDR3 DNA is TGCGCCAGCAGCTTTTCCTTAGCAGGGACGGATGGTGGCTACACCTTC.

With respect to this clonotype: Given a much more abundant clone one base away, this may be a read error. The chain is built from TRBV5-1 and TRBJ2-1, with TRBD2 matching 8 bases. The CDR3 spans 18 residues. The germline gives CDR1 SGHRS, CDR2 YFSETQ. Losses at the gene ends were 3 bases for V and 4 bases for J; bases not matched to a gene: 15. CDR3 residues: CASSSSSTGGGTYNEQFF. CDR3 nucleotides: TGCGCCAGCAGCTCATCCTCTACGGGCGGGGGGACGTACAATGAGCAGTTCTTC.

V gene TRBV10-3 combines with J gene TRBJ2-7, with D uncertain. CDR3 size: 12 residues. V was trimmed by 8 bases and J by 0 bases, leaving 8 bases between them. Germline loops: CDR1 ENHRY, CDR2 SYGVKD. The DNA of the CDR3 is TGTGCCATCCCCCTAGTCTCCTACGAGCAGTACTTC. This encodes CAIPLVSYEQYF.

This clonotype was counted only a few times. Written as DNA, the CDR3 is TGCGCCAGCAGCACAGGGAATAGAGATGAAAAACTGTTTTTT. Protein product: CASSTGNRDEKLFF. The chain carries TRBV5-1 and TRBJ1-4, with D maybe TRBD1 (6 bases). CDR1 is SGHRS, CDR2 YFSETQ, per germline. With 4 bases removed from V and 6 bases from J, the gap between germline ends came to 13 bases. This CDR3 has 14 amino acids.

The table lists this clonotype with a few counts. The J gene is TRBJ2-6, the V gene TRBV28, with D possibly matching TRBD2 (6 bases). The CDR3 is made up of 19 amino acids. CDR1 is MDHEN and CDR2 is SYDVKM in the germline V gene. V lost 1 base, J lost 1 base, and 17 bases lay in between. CDR3 bases: TGTGCCAGCAGTTTATCGGGACTCGCAGGAGGGTCTGGGGCCAACGTCCTGACTTTC. Protein sequence: CASSLSGLAGGSGANVLTF.

This clonotype was seen only a few times. This rearrangement joins TRBV9 to TRBJ2-7; D gene unclear. CDR1 and CDR2 (germline): SGDLS, YYNGEE. V was trimmed by 0 bases and J by 1 base, leaving 8 bases between them. The length of the CDR3 is 14 residues. CDR3 protein: CASSVVIGSYEQYF. The CDR3 coding sequence is TGTGCCAGCAGCGTAGTAATTGGATCCTACGAGCAGTACTTC.

The chain recombines TRBV5-1 with TRBJ2-5, with D unclear. The DNA matches TRBJ2-7 better at its end, which makes the J call doubtful. This CDR3 has 13 amino acids. The germline V gene has CDR1 SGHRS and CDR2 YFSETQ. The CDR3 reads CASRANPLYEQYF. The CDR3 region has the DNA TGCGCCAGCAGGGCGAACCCTCTATACGAGCAGTACTTC.

The chain employs TRBV6-5 and TRBJ1-6, with 9 bases identical to TRBD1. Germline CDR1 reads MNHEY; CDR2 reads SVGAGI. The CDR3 is 13 residues long. V gave up 11 bases and J gave up 6 bases; unmatched junction bases: 5. The CDR3 here is CAGRTGANSPLHF. CDR3 DNA sequence: TGTGCCGGAAGGACAGGGGCTAATTCACCCCTCCACTTT.

The chain couples TRBV20-1 to TRBJ2-5, with no clear D. This CDR3 spans 13 amino acids. Trimming stripped 0 bases from V and 0 bases from J, with 5 bases between. The germline V gene encodes CDR1 DFQATT and CDR2 SNEGSKA (reference sequence). CDR3 nucleotide sequence: TGCAGTGCTAGAGATTGGAACCAAGAGACCCAGTACTTC. Translated: CSARDWNQETQYF.

This rearrangement joins TRBV5-1 to TRBJ2-3; D is possibly TRBD1 (6 bases). The CDR3 length is 17 residues. CDR1 SGHRS and CDR2 YFSETQ come from the germline V gene. Trimming shortened V by 0 bases and J by 2 bases, and 16 bases separated the two germline ends. The chain's CDR3 is CASSLVGQGSFTDTQYF. The CDR3 bases are TGCGCCAGCAGCTTGGTTGGGCAGGGGTCTTTCACAGATACGCAGTATTTT. Combining the CDR3 with reference TRBV5-1 and TRBJ2-3 gives the whole variable domain KAGVTQTPRYLIKTRGQQVTLSCSPISGHRSVSWYQQTPGQGLQFLFEYFSETQRNKGNFPGRFSGRQFSNSRSEMNVSTLELGDSALYLCASSLVGQGSFTDTQYFGPGTRLTVL.

The J gene is TRBJ2-1, the V gene TRBV20-1; D may be TRBD1 or TRBD2 (5 bases each). The DNA end favors TRBJ2-7, so the J call may be wrong. Germline-derived CDR1 and CDR2 are DFQATT and SNEGSKA (reference sequence). This CDR3 is built from 14 residues. CDR3: CSASFGANNNEQYF. The CDR3 bases are TGCAGTGCTAGTTTCGGGGCTAATAACAATGAGCAGTACTTC.

This clonotype turned up a few times. The genes are TRBV12-3 or TRBV12-4 and TRBJ2-1, with D possibly matching TRBD2 (6 bases). With 0 bases removed from V and 6 bases from J, the gap between germline ends came to 18 bases. The CDR3 extends over 17 amino acids. The CDR3 reads CASSLAKAGTRPNEQFF. Here the CDR3 DNA reads TGTGCCAGCAGTTTAGCGAAGGCGGGAACCCGGCCCAATGAGCAGTTCTTC.

This chain uses TRBV7-9 with TRBJ2-7, with 10 positions matching TRBD1. The CDR3 has 14 residues. Germline CDR1 SEHNR, CDR2 FQNEAQ (reference sequence). The J segment lost 5 bases and the V segment lost 4 bases, leaving 5 bases of the junction unmatched. The CDR3 sequence is CASSSRDRGHEQYF. The CDR3 bases are TGTGCCAGCAGCTCCCGGGACAGGGGCCACGAGCAGTACTTC. The full variable domain, rest sourced from reference TRBV7-9 and TRBJ2-7, is DTGVSQNPRHKITKRGQNVTFRCDPISEHNRLYWYRQTLGQGPEFLTYFQNEAQLEKSRLLSDRFSAERPKGSFSTLEIQRTEQGDSAMYLCASSSRDRGHEQYFGPGTRLTVT.

This clonotype has a handful of counts. V is TRBV5-1 and J is TRBJ2-5; D possibly corresponds to TRBD2 (6 bases). The CDR3 length is 14 residues. Per germline, CDR1 SGHRS and CDR2 YFSETQ. V lost 2 bases to trimming and J lost 3 bases, with 11 bases between them. Written as DNA, the CDR3 is TGCGCCAGCAGCTTCGGGACTGCGAAAGAGACCCAGTACTTC. Translated: CASSFGTAKETQYF. Variable domain in full (rest from reference TRBV5-1 and TRBJ2-5): KAGVTQTPRYLIKTRGQQVTLSCSPISGHRSVSWYQQTPGQGLQFLFEYFSETQRNKGNFPGRFSGRQFSNSRSEMNVSTLELGDSALYLCASSFGTAKETQYFGPGTRLLVL.

As concerns this clonotype: Since a much larger clone is just one base distant, this may be a read error. The rearrangement uses TRBV5-6 and TRBJ2-5, with TRBD2 matching over 8 bases. The closer fit of TRBJ2-1 to the DNA end suggests the J call may be wrong. CDR3 size: 17 residues. Germline CDR1 and CDR2: SGHDT and YYEEEE. This CDR3 is CASSLFGAGARQETQFF. CDR3 coding DNA: TGTGCCAGCAGCTTGTTTGGAGCGGGGGCACGGCAAGAGACCCAGTTCTTC.

The rearrangement uses TRBV7-9 and TRBJ2-1, with 9 positions matching TRBD1. The V gene end was trimmed by 7 bases and the J gene end by 8 bases; junction bases not matched to a gene: 18. This CDR3 is built from 17 residues. Germline lookup yields CDR1 SEHNR and CDR2 FQNEAQ (reference sequence). CDR3 region: CASTPALGQGGVDEQFF. For the CDR3, the DNA is TGTGCCAGCACCCCAGCACTGGGACAGGGAGGTGTAGATGAGCAGTTCTTC.

The chain employs TRBV20-1 and TRBJ2-7, with D perhaps matching TRBD1 (6 bases). Deletions cut 3 bases from V and 3 bases from J, with 18 bases between. CDR3 length equals 15 residues. The germline CDR1 and CDR2 sequences are DFQATT and SNEGSKA (reference sequence). The CDR3 nucleotides are TGCAGTGCTAGTGGGACAACTAAAGGTATCTACGAGCAGTACTTC. Translating it yields CSASGTTKGIYEQYF.

V is TRBV7-2 and J is TRBJ1-6; 9 bases are shared with TRBD1. The CDR3 is 15 residues long. Germline V lookup: CDR1 SGHTA, CDR2 FQGNSA. V lost 5 bases, J lost 6 bases, and 5 bases stayed unmatched. CDR3 sequence: CASSTGQGTNSPLHF. CDR3 sequence (DNA): TGTGCCAGCAGCACCGGACAGGGGACTAATTCACCCCTCCACTTT.

The V call is TRBV20-1, the J call TRBJ2-2; D is possibly TRBD1 (6 bases). Trimming took off 6 bases at V and 2 bases at J, with 16 bases between the two ends. This CDR3 spans 15 amino acids. Germline CDR1 DFQATT, CDR2 SNEGSKA (reference sequence). CDR3 sequence (DNA): TGCAGTGCCGTCCCTCAGGGGCTAAACACCGGGGAGCTGTTTTTT. Translated, it gives CSAVPQGLNTGELFF.

The V gene is TRBV9, the J gene TRBJ2-1, with TRBD2 matching 11 bases. J gave up 10 bases and V 0 bases, and 12 bases lay outside the gene matches. Germline lookup yields CDR1 SGDLS and CDR2 YYNGEE. This CDR3 is 17 amino acids long. This chain's CDR3 is CASSVARSTSGGYEQFF. In nucleotides, the CDR3 is TGTGCCAGCAGCGTAGCTCGGTCCACTAGCGGGGGCTACGAGCAGTTCTTC.

The rearrangement joins TRBV18 to TRBJ2-3, with 8 bases that match TRBD1. The junction had 10 bases not matched to a gene; V was cut back by 5 bases and J by 0 bases. There are 17 residues in the CDR3. Germline V gene lookup returns CDR1 KGHSH and CDR2 LQKENI. The CDR3 sequence is CASSTRQGHTSTDTQYF. Written as DNA, the CDR3 is TGTGCCAGCTCAACCCGACAGGGGCACACTAGCACAGATACGCAGTATTTT. The variable domain in full, with the rest retrieved from reference TRBV18 and TRBJ2-3, is NAGVMQNPRHLVRRRGQEARLRCSPMKGHSHVYWYRQLPEEGLKFMVYLQKENIIDESGMPKERFSAEFPKEGPSILRIQQVVRGDSAAYFCASSTRQGHTSTDTQYFGPGTRLTVL.

The chain recombines TRBV5-6 with TRBJ2-7; D gene ambiguous. Between the trimmed V and J ends, which lost 2 bases and 5 bases, there was a span of 14 bases. Germline CDR1 SGHDT, CDR2 YYEEEE. This CDR3 has 14 amino acids. CDR3 loop: CASSFIDVVDEQYF. Here the CDR3 DNA reads TGTGCCAGCAGCTTTATCGACGTCGTCGACGAGCAGTACTTC.

This clonotype appeared once. The V call is TRBV3-1, the J call TRBJ1-1, with D perhaps TRBD1 (5 bases). Deletions cut 8 bases from V and 6 bases from J, with 16 bases between. In germline, CDR1 is LGHDT, CDR2 YNNKEL (reference sequence). This CDR3 is built from 13 residues. CDR3 sequence reads: CASEQTGDAEAFF. The CDR3 DNA is TGTGCCAGCGAGCAAACCGGGGACGCTGAAGCTTTCTTT.

The chain joins TRBV12-3 or TRBV12-4 to TRBJ2-3; TRBD2 agrees at 14 bases. The CDR3 contains 15 residues. The V gene end was trimmed by 4 bases and the J gene end by 3 bases; junction bases not matched to a gene: 0. The CDR3: CASSWTSGGTDTQYF. As DNA, the CDR3 is TGTGCCAGCAGTTGGACTAGCGGGGGGACAGATACGCAGTATTTT.

The V gene is TRBV7-2, the J gene TRBJ2-3, with D hard to call. Looked up from germline, CDR1 is SGHTA and CDR2 is FQGNSA. The V and J ends lost 1 base and 4 bases respectively, with 6 bases between them. This CDR3 has 13 amino acids. CDR3: CASSLEMADTQYF. The CDR3 region has the DNA TGTGCCAGCAGCTTAGAGATGGCAGATACGCAGTATTTT.

CDR3 sequence (DNA): TGTGCCAGCAGACCCGGGGGGAACACTGAAGCTTTCTTT. As protein: CASRPGGNTEAFF. The chain employs TRBV27 and TRBJ1-1; TRBD1 might be the D (5 bases). V lost 6 bases and J 1 base, leaving 9 bases between the germline ends. The CDR3 is 13 residues long. Germline CDR1 reads MNHEY; CDR2 reads SMNVEV (reference sequence).

The V and J genes are TRBV5-5 and TRBJ2-1; 8 nucleotides line up with TRBD2. Germline CDR1 reads SGHKS; CDR2 reads YYEKEE (reference sequence). The CDR3 totals 17 residues. V lost 0 bases, J lost 2 bases, and 7 bases stayed unmatched. DNA for the CDR3: TGTGCCAGCAGCTTGGCCCCACAGCGGGGGACCTACAATGAGCAGTTCTTC. It encodes CASSLAPQRGTYNEQFF.

The genes are TRBV4-2 and TRBJ2-1, with D perhaps matching TRBD1 or TRBD2 (5 bases each). Trimming removed 4 bases at V and 7 bases at J, with 17 bases between. Germline V lookup: CDR1 LGHNA, CDR2 YNFKEQ. The CDR3 spans 15 residues. The CDR3 protein is CASSPQTGGTNEQFF. The DNA of the CDR3 is TGTGCCAGCAGCCCACAGACTGGGGGTACTAATGAGCAGTTCTTC.

The gene calls are TRBV20-1 and TRBJ1-5; TRBD1 matches 8 bases. CDR3 size: 14 residues. Germline CDR1 is DFQATT and CDR2 is SNEGSKA (reference sequence). Trimming cost V 6 bases and J 0 bases; bases outside gene matches: 4. DNA of the CDR3: TGCAGTGCACCGGACAGGGATAGCAATCAGCCCCAGCATTTT. The encoded protein is CSAPDRDSNQPQHF.

Concerning this clonotype: The junction departs from the called germline gene at one end, perhaps through a read error. The rearrangement links TRBV12-3 or TRBV12-4 to TRBJ2-3; 7 bases fit TRBD2. The CDR3 is 14 residues long. CDR3 DNA: TGTGCCAGCAGTTTTGGGGGGGGAGGAGATGCGCAGTATTTT. This translates into CASSFGGGGDAQYF.